This TCR beta chain was profiled in a study of cytomegalovirus exposure and HLA in healthy donors. Across the whole study: Inside one of the first data releases sat about 85 million unique TCRs taken from HLA-typed donors. Notes on the study in general: A later analysis showed HLA-associated TCR beta chains outstripping equally common others in clonal expansion. It was assumed in the presence/absence analyses that sequencing depth was roughly uniform across donors. Among donors in an Asian-associated ancestry cluster, a later analysis reportedly found fewer N-insertions than the approximately 700-donor mean.

Deletions cut 4 bases from V and 2 bases from J, with 12 bases between. The germline CDR1 and CDR2 sequences are MNHNS and SASEGT. This CDR3 has 15 residues. A word on this clone: What it binds is unknown.

The PCR used 60 Vbeta and 13 Jbeta primers. Using immunoSEQ multiplex PCR, the repertoire was profiled, and TCRdb retains in-frame clones only, with some absent. The data contain about 230,000 clones, approximately 84% of them seen just once; the ten biggest clones take up more than 0.45%. This clonotype was sampled from a woman between 40 and 50 years old in good health and CMV-seronegative. Sequenced material: PBMCs. The chain joins TRBV6-1 to TRBJ1-3; D perhaps matches TRBD1 (5 bases). CDR3 sequence reads: CASSALGRTGNTIYF. CDR3 nucleotides: TGTGCCAGCAGTGCTTTGGGGCGAACTGGAAACACCATATATTTT.